The 24 T cell receptor beta chains presented below share a single source sample, sequenced in a study of T cell repertoires in cytomegalovirus infection. MiXCR, run by TCRdb on the reads, gives a single entry per CDR3 protein. The sample holds hundreds of thousands of distinct CDR3 sequences; roughly a sixth are singletons and the top ten take approximately 12%. Sequences were obtained from PBMCs. The receptors derive from a human donor in good health (CMV status not recorded). Some clones in this sample may be carry-over from other donors' samples.

This clonotype was counted ten times or more. The rearrangement uses TRBV7-2 and TRBJ2-5; 8 bases line up with TRBD1. CDR1 is SGHTA, CDR2 FQGNSA, per germline. There are 15 residues in the CDR3. After removal of 3 bases from V and 7 bases from J, the junction contained 10 bases not matched to a gene. In DNA, the CDR3 is TGTGCCAGCAGCTTGGGCAGGGGGCTTAGCGGGACCCAGTACTTC. Its protein product is CASSLGRGLSGTQYF.

This chain links TRBV25-1 with TRBJ1-5; maybe TRBD1 (6 bases). With 11 bases removed from V and 5 bases from J, the gap between germline ends came to 19 bases. The CDR3 sequence is 14 residues long. Germline V CDR1 and CDR2: MGHDK, SYGVNS. Here the CDR3 DNA reads TGTGCCGGCCCCCGGGACAACTTTTATCAGCCCCAGCATTTT. As protein: CAGPRDNFYQPQHF.

The chain is built from TRBV19 and TRBJ2-1, with D uncertain. CDR3 size: 15 residues. The germline V gene has CDR1 LNHDA and CDR2 SQIVND (reference sequence). V dropped 3 bases and J dropped 4 bases, with 13 bases sitting between them. CDR3 sequence: CASSMEGFVYNEQFF. CDR3 DNA sequence: TGTGCCAGTAGTATGGAAGGGTTTGTATACAATGAGCAGTTCTTC.

This sequence joins TRBV27 and TRBJ2-3; 10 bases fit TRBD2. With 4 bases clipped from V and 2 bases from J, the junction kept 6 bases outside the gene matches. The length of the CDR3 is 16 residues. CDR1 is MNHEY and CDR2 is SMNVEV in the germline V gene (reference sequence). The CDR3: CASSSLAGEFTDTQYF. The CDR3 DNA sequence: TGTGCCAGCAGTTCGCTAGCGGGGGAGTTCACAGATACGCAGTATTTT.

Many counts were recorded for this clonotype. The chain combines TRBV6-1 with TRBJ1-1, with unresolved D. The CDR3 is made up of 16 amino acids. V shed 2 bases and J shed 3 bases, with 16 bases lying between them. Germline CDR1 reads MNHNS; CDR2 reads SASEGT. CDR3 loop: CASSEIHSIGDTEAFF. CDR3 nucleotides: TGTGCCAGCAGTGAAATCCACTCTATCGGTGACACTGAAGCTTTCTTT.

The rearrangement joins TRBV14 to TRBJ1-5; no definite D call. Trimming stripped 7 bases from V and 9 bases from J, with 7 bases between. The CDR3 contains 10 residues. CDR1 and CDR2 (germline): SGHDN, FVKESK. The CDR3 here is CASNYPPQHF. The CDR3 DNA reads as TGTGCCAGCAACTATCCGCCCCAGCATTTT. The full variable domain, its missing parts supplied by reference TRBV14 and TRBJ1-5, is EAGVTQFPSHSVIEKGQTVTLRCDPISGHDNLYWYRRVMGKEIKFLLHFVKESKQDESGMPNNRFLAERTGGTYSTLKVQPAELEDSGVYFCASNYPPQHFGDGTRLSIL.

This clonotype was detected only a few times. The V gene is TRBV20-1, the J gene TRBJ1-1, with D tentatively TRBD1 (5 bases). Looked up from germline, CDR1 is DFQATT and CDR2 is SNEGSKA (reference sequence). CDR3 length equals 15 residues. Trimming stripped 0 bases from V and 1 base from J, with 12 bases between. CDR3 coding DNA: TGCAGTGCTAGAGAGGCTGGGACGGCGAACACTGAAGCTTTCTTT. Encoded protein: CSAREAGTANTEAFF.

This clonotype was seen repeatedly, ten times or more. The chain is built from TRBV5-4 and TRBJ2-2; D is unclear. The V gene's germline CDR1 is SGHNT and CDR2 YYREEE (reference sequence). The CDR3 spans 14 residues. V was pared by 4 bases and J by 1 base, with 8 bases between. CDR3: CASSQARNTGELFF. In nucleotides, the CDR3 is TGTGCCAGCAGCCAGGCGAGGAACACCGGGGAGCTGTTTTTT. Full variable domain (remainder filled in from reference TRBV5-4 and TRBJ2-2): ETGVTQSPTHLIKTRGQQVTLRCSSQSGHNTVSWYQQALGQGPQFIFQYYREEENGRGNFPPRFSGLQFPNYSSELNVNALELDDSALYLCASSQARNTGELFFGEGSRLTVL.

This sequence joins TRBV4-2 and TRBJ2-7; D call uncertain. The CDR3 loop spans 13 amino acids. Germline V gene lookup returns CDR1 LGHNA and CDR2 YNFKEQ. Trimming removed 2 bases at V and 3 bases at J, with 8 bases between. As DNA, the CDR3 is TGTGCCAGCAGCCAACGGATTAACTACGAGCAGTACTTC. Translation gives CASSQRINYEQYF.

This clonotype was seen only a few times. J is TRBJ2-5 and V is TRBV7-2, with D tentatively TRBD1 or TRBD2 (5 bases each). The ends were cut back, 1 base at V and 5 bases at J, with 17 bases in the middle. This CDR3 region has 16 residues. Looked up from germline, CDR1 is SGHTA and CDR2 is FQGNSA. The DNA of the CDR3 is TGTGCCAGCAGCTTAGTACCGGGGAGCTACAGGGAGACCCAGTACTTC. Encoded protein: CASSLVPGSYRETQYF.

As for this clonotype: A much larger clone differs by one base, so this may be a read error. J is TRBJ1-4 and V is TRBV7-2; 9 bases line up with TRBD1. Germline loops: CDR1 SGHTA, CDR2 FQGNSA. CDR3 length: 16 amino acids. CDR3: CVSSLSSGQGGEKLFF. The CDR3 DNA is TGTGTCAGCAGCTTATCTTCGGGACAGGGTGGCGAAAAACTGTTTTTT. Full variable domain (missing parts from reference TRBV7-2 and TRBJ1-4): GAGVSQSPSNKVTEKGKDVELRCDPISGHTALYWYRQSLGQGLEFLIYFQGNSAPDKSGLPSDRFSAERTGGSVSTLTIQRTQQEDSAVYLCVSSLSSGQGGEKLFFGSGTQLSVL.

This clonotype was counted at least ten times. This chain connects TRBV12-3 or TRBV12-4 to TRBJ2-5; the match to TRBD1 covers 7 bases. This CDR3 comprises 15 residues. The V gene end was trimmed by 6 bases and the J gene end by 9 bases; junction bases not matched to a gene: 16. The CDR3 loop is CASRLGQSDTWAQYF. CDR3 DNA: TGTGCCAGCAGACTGGGACAGTCCGATACCTGGGCCCAGTACTTC.

This clonotype was seen a few times. V and J are TRBV27 and TRBJ1-6; D may be TRBD1 (6 bases). CDR3 length equals 15 residues. Trimming pared 8 bases from V and 0 bases from J, leaving 11 bases between. Germline CDR1 reads MNHEY; CDR2 reads SMNVEV (reference sequence). The CDR3 coding sequence is TGTGCCAGCCTGGACAGAAGCTCCTATAATTCACCCCTCCACTTT. Translation gives CASLDRSSYNSPLHF.

For this clonotype: An end of the junction does not agree with germline; a read error may underlie this. V is TRBV11-3 and J is TRBJ1-5, with 7 nucleotides matching TRBD1. This CDR3 comprises 15 residues. The V gene's germline CDR1 is SGHNT and CDR2 YENEEA. The CDR3 DNA reads TGTGCCAGCAGCTTAAGACAGGGTGGGGATCAGCCCCAGCTTTTT. Translated, it gives CASSLRQGGDQPQLF.

This clonotype appeared many times. The V and J genes are TRBV7-2 and TRBJ2-3, with 7 bases matching TRBD2. CDR1 and CDR2 (germline): SGHTA, FQGNSA. CDR3 length: 14 residues. J lost 6 bases, V lost 3 bases, and 6 bases had no gene match. Here the CDR3 reads CASSFGAGMDTQYF. In DNA form, the CDR3 reads TGTGCCAGCAGCTTTGGAGCGGGGATGGATACGCAGTATTTT.

The table lists this clonotype with a few counts. The CDR3 is CASSFAGVGETQYF. In nucleotides, the CDR3 is TGTGCCAGCAGCTTCGCGGGGGTTGGAGAGACCCAGTACTTC. The chain is built from TRBV7-9 and TRBJ2-5, with 7 nucleotides matching TRBD2. Germline CDR1 is SEHNR and CDR2 is FQNEAQ (reference sequence). The CDR3 has 14 amino acids. With 3 bases clipped from V and 4 bases from J, the junction kept 5 bases outside the gene matches.

The genes are TRBV20-1 and TRBJ1-1, with D tentatively TRBD1 (5 bases). CDR1 and CDR2 (germline): DFQATT, SNEGSKA (reference sequence). V lost 6 bases and J 3 bases, leaving 17 bases between the germline ends. There are 14 residues in the CDR3. CDR3 coding DNA: TGCAGTGCCAGGGTCGGCGGAGCAGACACTGAAGCTTTCTTT. Encoded protein: CSARVGGADTEAFF.

J is TRBJ2-3 and V is TRBV28; 7 bases align to TRBD1. Trimming cost V 6 bases and J 0 bases; bases outside gene matches: 12. This CDR3 has 17 residues. CDR1 and CDR2 from the germline V gene are MDHEN and SYDVKM. CDR3 region: CASSLLRGRTSTDTQYF. CDR3 bases: TGTGCCAGCAGCCTCCTTAGGGGGCGAACTAGCACAGATACGCAGTATTTT.

This clonotype was recorded at least ten times. The J gene is TRBJ2-5, the V gene TRBV7-9; D not certain. The germline gives CDR1 SEHNR, CDR2 FQNEAQ (reference sequence). Deletions cut 1 base from V and 3 bases from J, with 6 bases between. The CDR3 runs to 13 residues. This CDR3 reads CASSLVQKETQYF. The CDR3 coding sequence is TGTGCCAGCAGCTTAGTACAGAAAGAGACCCAGTACTTC.

This clonotype was observed many times. The chain recombines TRBV7-2 with TRBJ2-2; 10 nucleotides match TRBD2. V gave up 5 bases and J gave up 5 bases; unmatched junction bases: 5. CDR3 size: 15 residues. Per germline, CDR1 SGHTA and CDR2 FQGNSA. CDR3 sequence: CASSQSGGVTGELFF. In DNA, the CDR3 is TGTGCCAGCAGCCAAAGCGGGGGGGTTACCGGGGAGCTGTTTTTT.

This clonotype was picked up a small number of times. The chain is built from TRBV24-1 and TRBJ2-1; tentatively, D is TRBD1 or TRBD2 (6 bases each). With 3 bases removed from V and 6 bases from J, the gap between germline ends came to 14 bases. The germline CDR1 and CDR2 sequences are KGHDR and SFDVKD. The CDR3 spans 15 residues. The DNA of the CDR3 is TGTGCCACCAGTGATCCCGGCACGGGGGCCAATGAGCAGTTCTTC. Residues: CATSDPGTGANEQFF.

Note on this clonotype: The junction and the germline gene differ at one end; a read error may be behind it. This chain links TRBV4-1 with TRBJ1-6, with D maybe TRBD1 (6 bases). Germline loops: CDR1 MGHRA, CDR2 YSYEKL. This CDR3 is 16 amino acids long. The CDR3 is CASSQDLTGNNSPLHF. The CDR3 DNA sequence: TGTGCCAGCAGCCAAGATCTGACAGGCAATAATTCACCCCTCCACTTT.

CDR3 region: CSARDLSRGTYEQYF. The CDR3 nucleotides are TGCAGTGCTAGAGATCTCAGCAGGGGGACCTACGAGCAGTACTTC. The V gene is TRBV20-1, the J gene TRBJ2-7; 7 nucleotides agree with TRBD1. V trimming: 0 bases; J trimming: 2 bases; junction bases outside the gene matches: 7. The germline gives CDR1 DFQATT, CDR2 SNEGSKA (reference sequence). The CDR3 is 15 residues long.

This clonotype was seen only a few times. The chain links TRBV20-1 to TRBJ1-2; TRBD1 agrees at 7 bases. The CDR3 is made up of 16 amino acids. Trimming took 1 base from V and 0 from J; bases not matched to a gene: 8. From germline, CDR1 is DFQATT and CDR2 SNEGSKA (reference sequence). The DNA for the CDR3 is TGCAGTGCTAGAGGGGACAGTACCCTAGCTAACTATGGCTACACCTTC. It codes for CSARGDSTLANYGYTF.